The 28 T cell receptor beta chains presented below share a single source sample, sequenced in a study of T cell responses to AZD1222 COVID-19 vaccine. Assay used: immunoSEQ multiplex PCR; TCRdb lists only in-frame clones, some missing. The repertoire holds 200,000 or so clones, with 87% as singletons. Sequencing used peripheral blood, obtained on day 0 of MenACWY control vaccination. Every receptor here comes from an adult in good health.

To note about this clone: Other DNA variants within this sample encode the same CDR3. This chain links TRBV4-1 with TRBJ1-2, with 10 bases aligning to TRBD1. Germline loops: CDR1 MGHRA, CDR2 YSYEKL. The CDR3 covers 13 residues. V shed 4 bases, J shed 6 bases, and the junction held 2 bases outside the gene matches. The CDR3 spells CASSLGTGDGYTF. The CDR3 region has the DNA TGCGCCAGCAGCCTCGGGACAGGGGATGGCTACACCTTC.

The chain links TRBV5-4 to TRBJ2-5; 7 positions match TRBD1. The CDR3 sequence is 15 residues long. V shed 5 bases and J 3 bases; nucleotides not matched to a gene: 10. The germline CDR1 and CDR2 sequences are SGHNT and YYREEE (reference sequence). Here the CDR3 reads CASRPGTEIKETQYF. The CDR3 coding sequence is TGTGCCAGCAGACCCGGGACAGAAATAAAAGAGACCCAGTACTTC.

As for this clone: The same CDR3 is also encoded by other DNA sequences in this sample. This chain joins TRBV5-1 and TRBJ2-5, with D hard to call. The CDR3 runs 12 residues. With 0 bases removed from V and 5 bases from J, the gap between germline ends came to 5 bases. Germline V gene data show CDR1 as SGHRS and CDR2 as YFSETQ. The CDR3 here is CASSLDRETQYF. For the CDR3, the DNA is TGCGCCAGCAGCTTGGACCGGGAGACCCAGTACTTC.

The CDR3 reads CASSIVGTQYF. Written as DNA, the CDR3 is TGTGCCAGTAGTATCGTAGGCACGCAGTATTTT. The chain carries TRBV19 and TRBJ2-3; the D is unclear. The V end lost 3 bases, the J end lost 9 bases, and 7 bases lay between the germline ends. Germline loops: CDR1 LNHDA, CDR2 SQIVND (reference sequence). This CDR3 has 11 residues. The variable domain in full, with the rest retrieved from reference TRBV19 and TRBJ2-3, is DGGITQSPKYLFRKEGQNVTLSCEQNLNHDAMYWYRQDPGQGLRLIYYSQIVNDFQKGDIAEGYSVSREKKESFPLTVTSAQKNPTAFYLCASSIVGTQYFGPGTRLTVL.

The CDR3: CASSRLGTGRGYRSTEAFF. CDR3 sequence (DNA): TGTGCCAGCAGCCGACTCGGGACAGGGAGGGGATATCGAAGCACTGAAGCTTTCTTT. The chain couples TRBV3-1 (or the pseudogene TRBV3-2) to TRBJ1-1; 9 bases are shared with TRBD1. This CDR3 spans 19 amino acids. Germline CDR1 and CDR2: LGHDT and YNNKEL (reference sequence). V trimming: 4 bases; J trimming: 4 bases; junction bases outside the gene matches: 19.

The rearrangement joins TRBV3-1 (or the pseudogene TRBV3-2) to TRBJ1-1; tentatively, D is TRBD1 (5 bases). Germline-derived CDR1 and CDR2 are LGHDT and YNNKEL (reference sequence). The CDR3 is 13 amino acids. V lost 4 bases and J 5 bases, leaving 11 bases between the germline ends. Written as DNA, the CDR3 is TGTGCCAGCAGCCGCTTTGGGGCTACTGAAGCTTTCTTT. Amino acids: CASSRFGATEAFF.

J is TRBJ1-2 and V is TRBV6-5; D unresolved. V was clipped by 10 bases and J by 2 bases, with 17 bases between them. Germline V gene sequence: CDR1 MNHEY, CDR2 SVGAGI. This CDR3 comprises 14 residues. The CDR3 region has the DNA TGTGCCACTAACCCGACGGGGAACAACTATGGCTACACCTTC. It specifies CATNPTGNNYGYTF.

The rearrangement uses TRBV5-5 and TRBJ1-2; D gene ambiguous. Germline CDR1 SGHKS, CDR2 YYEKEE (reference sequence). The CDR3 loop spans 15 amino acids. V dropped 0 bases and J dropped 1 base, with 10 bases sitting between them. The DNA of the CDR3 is TGTGCCAGCAGCTTGGTGGGAAGCGGTAACTATGGCTACACCTTC. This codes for CASSLVGSGNYGYTF.

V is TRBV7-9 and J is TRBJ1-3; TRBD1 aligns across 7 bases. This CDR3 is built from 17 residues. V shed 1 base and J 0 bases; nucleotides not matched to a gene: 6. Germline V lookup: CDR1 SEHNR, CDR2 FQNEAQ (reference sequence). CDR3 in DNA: TGTGCCAGCAGCTTAGGACAGGGATTCGGCTCTGGAAACACCATATATTTT. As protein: CASSLGQGFGSGNTIYF.

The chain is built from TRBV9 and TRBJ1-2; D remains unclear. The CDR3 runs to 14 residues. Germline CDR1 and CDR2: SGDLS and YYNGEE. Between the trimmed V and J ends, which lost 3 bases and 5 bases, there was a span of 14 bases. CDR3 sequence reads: CASSGEGYQYGYTF. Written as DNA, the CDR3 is TGTGCCAGCAGCGGGGAAGGGTACCAATATGGCTACACCTTC.

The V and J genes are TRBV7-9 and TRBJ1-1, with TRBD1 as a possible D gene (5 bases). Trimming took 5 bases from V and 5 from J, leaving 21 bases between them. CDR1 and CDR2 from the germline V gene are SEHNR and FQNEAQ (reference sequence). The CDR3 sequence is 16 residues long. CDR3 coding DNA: TGTGCCAGCAGCCCCCCGCAAGGGTCGGGGGGAACTGAAGCTTTCTTT. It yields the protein CASSPPQGSGGTEAFF.

This chain's CDR3 is CASSLFVGEGYREQFF. The DNA of the CDR3 is TGTGCCAGCAGTTTATTTGTGGGGGAAGGGTACAGAGAGCAGTTCTTC. V is TRBV27 and J is TRBJ2-1, with D perhaps matching TRBD1 or TRBD2 (5 bases each). The germline CDR1 and CDR2 sequences are MNHEY and SMNVEV (reference sequence). The CDR3 has 16 amino acids. Trimming took off 1 base at V and 10 bases at J, with 20 bases between the two ends.

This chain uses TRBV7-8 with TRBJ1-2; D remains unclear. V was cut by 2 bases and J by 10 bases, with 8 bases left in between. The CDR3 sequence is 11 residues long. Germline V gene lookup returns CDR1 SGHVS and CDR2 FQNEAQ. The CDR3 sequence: CASSLFGDYTF. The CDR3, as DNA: TGTGCCAGCAGCTTATTCGGGGACTACACCTTC.

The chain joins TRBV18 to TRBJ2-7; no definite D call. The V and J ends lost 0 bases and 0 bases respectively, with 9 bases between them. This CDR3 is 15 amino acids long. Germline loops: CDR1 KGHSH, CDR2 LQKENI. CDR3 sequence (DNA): TGTGCCAGCTCACCACCGAGTACCAGCTCCTACGAGCAGTACTTC. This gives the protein CASSPPSTSSYEQYF.

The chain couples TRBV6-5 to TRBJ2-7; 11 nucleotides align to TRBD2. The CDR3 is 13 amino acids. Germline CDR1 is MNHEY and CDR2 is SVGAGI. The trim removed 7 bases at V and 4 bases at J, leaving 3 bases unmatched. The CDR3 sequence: CASMGTSGYEQYF. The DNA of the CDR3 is TGTGCCAGCATGGGGACTAGCGGATACGAGCAGTACTTC.

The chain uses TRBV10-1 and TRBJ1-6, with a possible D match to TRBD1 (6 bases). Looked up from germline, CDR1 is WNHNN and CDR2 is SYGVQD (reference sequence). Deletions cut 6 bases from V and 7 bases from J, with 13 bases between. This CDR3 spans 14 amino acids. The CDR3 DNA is TGCGCCAGCAGCACGACAGGCACAAATTCACCCCTCCACTTT. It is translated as CASSTTGTNSPLHF.

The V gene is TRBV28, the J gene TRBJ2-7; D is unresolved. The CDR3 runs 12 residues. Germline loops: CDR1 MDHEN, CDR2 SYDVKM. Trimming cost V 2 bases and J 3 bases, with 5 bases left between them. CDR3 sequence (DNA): TGTGCCAGCAGTTTAAACCACTACGAGCAGTACTTC. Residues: CASSLNHYEQYF.

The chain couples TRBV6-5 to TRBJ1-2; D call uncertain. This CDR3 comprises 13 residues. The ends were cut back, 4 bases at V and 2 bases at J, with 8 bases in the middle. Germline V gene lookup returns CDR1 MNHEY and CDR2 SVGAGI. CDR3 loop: CASSSDGNYGYTF. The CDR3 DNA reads TGTGCCAGCAGTTCCGACGGAAACTATGGCTACACCTTC.

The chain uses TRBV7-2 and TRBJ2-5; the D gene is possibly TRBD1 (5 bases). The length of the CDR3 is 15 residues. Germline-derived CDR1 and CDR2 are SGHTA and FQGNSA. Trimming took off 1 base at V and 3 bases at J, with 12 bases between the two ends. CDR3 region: CASSLGARGKETQYF. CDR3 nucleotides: TGTGCCAGCAGCTTAGGGGCTAGGGGTAAAGAGACCCAGTACTTC.

This CDR3 reads CASTFYRGNSGNTIYF. As DNA, the CDR3 is TGTGCCAGCACCTTTTACAGGGGGAACTCTGGAAACACCATATATTTT. This sequence joins TRBV2 and TRBJ1-3, with 8 bases matching TRBD1. J lost 0 bases, V lost 7 bases, and 8 bases had no gene match. The CDR3 contains 16 residues. Germline V gene data show CDR1 as SNHLY and CDR2 as FYNNEI. Full variable domain (remainder filled in from reference TRBV2 and TRBJ1-3): EPEVTQTPSHQVTQMGQEVILRCVPISNHLYFYWYRQILGQKVEFLVSFYNNEISEKSEIFDDQFSVERPDGSNFTLKIRSTKLEDSAMYFCASTFYRGNSGNTIYFGEGSWLTVV.

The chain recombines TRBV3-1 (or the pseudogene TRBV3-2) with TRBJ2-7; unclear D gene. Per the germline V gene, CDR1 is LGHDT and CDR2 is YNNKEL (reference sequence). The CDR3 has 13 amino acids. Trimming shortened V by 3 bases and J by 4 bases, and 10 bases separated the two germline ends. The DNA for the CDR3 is TGTGCCAGCAGCCAGGGATTAGTATACGAGCAGTACTTC. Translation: CASSQGLVYEQYF.

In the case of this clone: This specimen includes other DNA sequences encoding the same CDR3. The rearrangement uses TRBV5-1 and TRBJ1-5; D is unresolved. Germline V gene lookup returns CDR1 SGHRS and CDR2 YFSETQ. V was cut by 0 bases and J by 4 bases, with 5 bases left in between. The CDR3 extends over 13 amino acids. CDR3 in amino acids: CASSLDGNQPQHF. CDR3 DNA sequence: TGCGCCAGCAGCTTGGACGGAAATCAGCCCCAGCATTTT.

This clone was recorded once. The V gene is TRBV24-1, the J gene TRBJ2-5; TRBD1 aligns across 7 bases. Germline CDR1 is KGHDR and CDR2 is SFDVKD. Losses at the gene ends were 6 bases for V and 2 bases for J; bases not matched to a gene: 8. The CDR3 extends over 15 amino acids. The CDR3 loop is CATSKPTTGQETQYF. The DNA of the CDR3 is TGTGCCACCAGTAAGCCCACGACAGGGCAAGAGACCCAGTACTTC.

In DNA, the CDR3 is TGCGCCAGCAGCCAACAAGGGGGGACCTACGAGCAGTACTTC. This encodes CASSQQGGTYEQYF. The J gene is TRBJ2-7, the V gene TRBV5-1; D tentatively reads TRBD1 or TRBD2 (6 bases each). Germline lookup yields CDR1 SGHRS and CDR2 YFSETQ. The CDR3 is 14 amino acids. Trimming left V 4 bases short and J 2 bases short, with 13 bases between.

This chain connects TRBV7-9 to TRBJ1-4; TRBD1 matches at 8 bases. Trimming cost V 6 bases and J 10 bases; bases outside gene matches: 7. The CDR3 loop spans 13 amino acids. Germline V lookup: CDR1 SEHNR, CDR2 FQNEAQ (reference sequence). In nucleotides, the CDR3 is TGTGCCAGCAGGTTGGCAGGGGGCGGAAAACTGTTTTTT. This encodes CASRLAGGGKLFF.

CDR3 amino acids: CASSPRQRTEAFF. CDR3 in DNA: TGTGCCAGTAGTCCCAGACAGCGAACTGAAGCTTTCTTT. The chain uses TRBV19 and TRBJ1-1; a possible D gene is TRBD1 (5 bases). Looked up from germline, CDR1 is LNHDA and CDR2 is SQIVND (reference sequence). This CDR3 region has 13 residues. Trimming removed 5 bases from V and 5 bases from J, with 12 bases in between. The whole variable domain, filled in from reference TRBV19 and TRBJ1-1, reads DGGITQSPKYLFRKEGQNVTLSCEQNLNHDAMYWYRQDPGQGLRLIYYSQIVNDFQKGDIAEGYSVSREKKESFPLTVTSAQKNPTAFYLCASSPRQRTEAFFGQGTRLTVV.

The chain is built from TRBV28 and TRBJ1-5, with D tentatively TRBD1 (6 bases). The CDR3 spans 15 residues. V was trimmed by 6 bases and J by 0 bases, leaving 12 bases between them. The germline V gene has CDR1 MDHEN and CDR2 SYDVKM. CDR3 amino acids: CASSLLDSSNQPQHF. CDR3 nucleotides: TGTGCCAGCAGCCTCCTGGACAGTAGCAATCAGCCCCAGCATTTT.

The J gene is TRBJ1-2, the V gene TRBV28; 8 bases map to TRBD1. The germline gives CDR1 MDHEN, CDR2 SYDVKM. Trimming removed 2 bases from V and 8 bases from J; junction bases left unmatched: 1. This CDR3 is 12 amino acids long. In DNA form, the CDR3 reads TGTGCCAGCAGTTTAGGACAGGGCGGCTACACCTTC. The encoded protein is CASSLGQGGYTF.